This T cell receptor (beta chain) was retrieved from a study of blood T cell repertoires in COVID-19. The wider study: The United States, Italy and Spain supplied acute and convalescent COVID-19 samples.

Germline V gene data show CDR1 as MDHEN and CDR2 as SYDVKM. Trimming left V 4 bases short and J 8 bases short, with 11 bases between. The CDR3 extends over 12 amino acids. Here immunoSEQ multiplex PCR was the method, and the copy in TCRdb shows in-frame clones only, minus some. Of some 240,000 clones in the sample, roughly 87% were seen once. The sequence was obtained from a woman aged 40 to 55 who had recovered from COVID-19. V gene TRBV28 combines with J gene TRBJ1-2; D unresolved. Material: peripheral blood. CDR3 nucleotide sequence: TGTGCCAGCAGTTCTGACACAAGGGGCTACACCTTC. Protein product: CASSSDTRGYTF.